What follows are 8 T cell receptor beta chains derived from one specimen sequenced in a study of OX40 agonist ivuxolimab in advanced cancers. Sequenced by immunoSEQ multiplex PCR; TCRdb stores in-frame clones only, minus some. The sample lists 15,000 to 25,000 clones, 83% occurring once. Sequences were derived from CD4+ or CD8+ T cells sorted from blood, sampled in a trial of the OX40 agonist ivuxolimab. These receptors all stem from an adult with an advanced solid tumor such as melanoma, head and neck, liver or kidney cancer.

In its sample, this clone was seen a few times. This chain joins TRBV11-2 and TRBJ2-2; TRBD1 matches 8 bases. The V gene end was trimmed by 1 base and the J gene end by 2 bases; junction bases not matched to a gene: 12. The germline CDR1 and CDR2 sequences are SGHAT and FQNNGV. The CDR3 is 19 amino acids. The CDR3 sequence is CASSLVRAGTGDNTGELFF. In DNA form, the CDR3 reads TGTGCCAGCAGCTTAGTTAGGGCCGGGACAGGTGATAACACCGGGGAGCTGTTTTTT.

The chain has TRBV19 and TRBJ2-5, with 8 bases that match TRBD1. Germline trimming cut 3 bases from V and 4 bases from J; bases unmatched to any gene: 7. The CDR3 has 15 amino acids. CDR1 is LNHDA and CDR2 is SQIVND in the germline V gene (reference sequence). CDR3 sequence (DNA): TGTGCCAGTAGTATTGGACAGGGAGGTCGAGAGACCCAGTACTTC. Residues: CASSIGQGGRETQYF.

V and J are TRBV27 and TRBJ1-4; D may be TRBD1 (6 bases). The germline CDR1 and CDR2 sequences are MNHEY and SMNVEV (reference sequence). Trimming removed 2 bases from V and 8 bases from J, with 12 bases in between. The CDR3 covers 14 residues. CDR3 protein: CASSLQQGSEKLFF. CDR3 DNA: TGTGCCAGCAGTTTACAACAGGGCTCAGAAAAACTGTTTTTT.

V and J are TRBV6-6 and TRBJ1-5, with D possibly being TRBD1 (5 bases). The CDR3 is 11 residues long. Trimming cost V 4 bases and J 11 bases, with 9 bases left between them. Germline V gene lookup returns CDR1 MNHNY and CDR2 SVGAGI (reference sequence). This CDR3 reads CASSSGGTQHF. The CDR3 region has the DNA TGTGCCAGCAGTTCTGGGGGGACCCAGCATTTT.

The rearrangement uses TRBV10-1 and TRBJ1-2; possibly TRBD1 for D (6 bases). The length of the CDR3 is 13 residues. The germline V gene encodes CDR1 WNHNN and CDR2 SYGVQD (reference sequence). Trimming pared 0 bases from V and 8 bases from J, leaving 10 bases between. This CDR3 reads CASSESTGRGYTF. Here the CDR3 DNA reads TGCGCCAGCAGTGAGTCGACAGGTCGCGGCTACACCTTC.

CDR3 nucleotides: TGCGCCAGCAGTGAGTGGGGCAGTGACACAGATACGCAGTATTTT. It translates to CASSEWGSDTDTQYF. This rearrangement joins TRBV10-2 to TRBJ2-3; D might be TRBD1 (5 bases). V was cut by 1 base and J by 2 bases, with 10 bases left in between. This CDR3 has 15 amino acids. Per germline, CDR1 WSHSY and CDR2 SAAADI.

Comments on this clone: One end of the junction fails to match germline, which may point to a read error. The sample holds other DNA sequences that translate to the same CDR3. The CDR3 bases are TGTGCCAGCAGTTATAAGAGATACATTTGGAACACTGAGGCTTTCTTT. Residues: CASSYKRYIWNTEAFF. The V and J genes are TRBV6-5 and TRBJ1-1; no definite D call. There are 16 residues in the CDR3. Germline-derived CDR1 and CDR2 are MNHEY and SVGAGI.

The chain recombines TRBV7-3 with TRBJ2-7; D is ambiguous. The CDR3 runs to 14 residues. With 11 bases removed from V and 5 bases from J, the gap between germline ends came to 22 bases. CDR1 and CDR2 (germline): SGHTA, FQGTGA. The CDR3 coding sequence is TGTGCCGGCGACGGGTCGAGCTGCCTTAACGAGCAGTACTTC. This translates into CAGDGSSCLNEQYF.